The 3 T cell receptor beta chains below come from one sample, sequenced in a study of cytomegalovirus exposure and HLA in healthy donors. The primer mix had 60 Vbeta and 13 Jbeta primers. TCRdb keeps only in-frame clones here, not all; method: immunoSEQ multiplex PCR. The sample yields 98,000 or so clones, about 70% seen once. Material: PBMCs. These receptor sequences come from a human donor in good health.

The V call is TRBV7-8, the J call TRBJ1-3; D is perhaps TRBD1 (5 bases). V was clipped by 0 bases and J by 2 bases, with 8 bases between them. The germline V gene has CDR1 SGHVS and CDR2 FQNEAQ. CDR3 size: 15 residues. Here the CDR3 DNA reads TGTGCCAGCAGCTTAGCGCAAGGGGCTGGAAACACCATATATTTT. Translating it yields CASSLAQGAGNTIYF.

A remark on this clone: In this CDR3 the conserved last residue, phenylalanine or tryptophan, is missing, so a read error is likely. This chain uses TRBV13 with TRBJ1-2, with 10 bases identical to TRBD1. The V and J ends lost 4 bases and 6 bases, in that order; junction bases with no gene match: 8. The germline V gene has CDR1 PRHDT and CDR2 FYEKMQ (reference sequence). CDR3 size: 15 residues. CDR3 sequence reads: CASSSNPGTGDGYTS. DNA for the CDR3: TGTGCCAGCAGCTCAAACCCCGGGACAGGGGATGGCTACACCTCC.

The gene calls are TRBV7-9 and TRBJ1-5, with D possibly being TRBD1 (6 bases). Germline-derived CDR1 and CDR2 are SEHNR and FQNEAQ (reference sequence). CDR3 length: 15 amino acids. V lost 3 bases and J lost 4, with 13 bases in between. In DNA, the CDR3 is TGTGCCAGCAGCTTTAGTGGACAGACAAATCAGCCCCAGCATTTT. This encodes CASSFSGQTNQPQHF.